Presented here are 18 T cell receptor beta chains from one specimen sequenced in a study of blood T cell repertoires in COVID-19. Sequencing used immunoSEQ multiplex PCR; TCRdb keeps in-frame clones, though not all of them. The sample comprises around 150,000 clones, roughly 85% of which are singletons, and 2.5% to 4% rests with the top ten. Source material: peripheral blood. The receptors here all came from a human donor with acute or convalescent COVID-19. The donor label of this sample is uncertain.

V and J are TRBV7-2 and TRBJ2-7; 9 bases align to TRBD2. V lost 7 bases, J lost 4 bases, and 17 bases stayed unmatched. From germline, CDR1 is SGHTA and CDR2 FQGNSA. CDR3 length equals 17 residues. The CDR3 spells CASIKGSSGVGPYEQYF. The CDR3 nucleotides read TGTGCCAGCATCAAGGGGTCTAGCGGGGTTGGGCCTTACGAGCAGTACTTC.

The rearrangement joins TRBV30 to TRBJ2-5; possible D gene TRBD2, 6 bases. The CDR3 is 15 amino acids. Trimming took 1 base from V and 4 from J, leaving 16 bases between them. Germline-derived CDR1 and CDR2 are GTSNPN and SVGIG (reference sequence). The CDR3 here is CAWSALGLKGETQYF. The CDR3 bases are TGTGCCTGGAGTGCCCTGGGACTCAAGGGAGAGACCCAGTACTTC.

This clone was counted at least ten times. This rearrangement joins TRBV30 to TRBJ1-2; possible D gene TRBD1, 5 bases. The CDR3 totals 12 residues. CDR1 and CDR2 (germline): GTSNPN, SVGIG (reference sequence). CDR3 nucleotide sequence: TGTGCTTGGTCGCGGGGACCGGCTGGCTACACCTTC. Protein sequence: CAWSRGPAGYTF.

V is TRBV3-1 (or the pseudogene TRBV3-2) and J is TRBJ1-4; perhaps TRBD1 as D (5 bases). This CDR3 is 14 amino acids long. The germline gives CDR1 LGHDT, CDR2 YNNKEL (reference sequence). Trimming shortened V by 1 base and J by 5 bases, and 8 bases separated the two germline ends. CDR3 in DNA: TGTGCCAGCAGCCAAGTGGGGGGGAATGAAAAACTGTTTTTT. As protein: CASSQVGGNEKLFF.

The DNA of the CDR3 is TGCGCCAGCAGCTTGGCCTCGGAGACCTACAATGAGCAGTTCTTC. Translation gives CASSLASETYNEQFF. This chain uses TRBV5-1 with TRBJ2-1; D gene unclear. The length of the CDR3 is 15 residues. Germline CDR1 is SGHRS and CDR2 is YFSETQ. V shed 0 bases and J shed 2 bases, with 9 bases lying between them.

The chain recombines TRBV6-2 or TRBV6-3 with TRBJ1-2; tentatively, D is TRBD1 (5 bases). This CDR3 contains 14 residues. Per the germline V gene, CDR1 is MNHEY and CDR2 is SVGEGT. V lost 6 bases to trimming and J lost 8 bases, with 19 bases between them. The CDR3 here is CASSRDSSLRGYTF. The DNA for the CDR3 is TGTGCCAGCAGCCGCGACAGTTCCCTTCGGGGCTACACCTTC.

The chain carries TRBV5-6 and TRBJ1-2; TRBD1 is a possible D gene (5 bases). The germline V gene encodes CDR1 SGHDT and CDR2 YYEEEE. This CDR3 is 17 amino acids long. V was pared by 2 bases and J by 0 bases, with 17 bases between. CDR3 sequence reads: CASSFTPKQTANYGYTF. CDR3 nucleotide sequence: TGTGCCAGCAGCTTCACACCGAAACAGACAGCTAACTATGGCTACACCTTC.

In this sample, this clone turned up once. The J gene is TRBJ2-7, the V gene TRBV19; TRBD1 agrees at 10 bases. With 4 bases clipped from V and 6 bases from J, the junction kept 9 bases outside the gene matches. This CDR3 spans 15 amino acids. Germline values: CDR1 LNHDA, CDR2 SQIVND (reference sequence). The CDR3 region has the DNA TGTGCCAGTAGTACCGCCGGGACAGGGGAATTCGAGCAGTACTTC. Encoded protein: CASSTAGTGEFEQYF. Using reference TRBV19 and TRBJ2-7 for the parts outside the CDR3, the full variable domain is DGGITQSPKYLFRKEGQNVTLSCEQNLNHDAMYWYRQDPGQGLRLIYYSQIVNDFQKGDIAEGYSVSREKKESFPLTVTSAQKNPTAFYLCASSTAGTGEFEQYFGPGTRLTVT.

This chain uses TRBV10-3 with TRBJ1-5; D is unresolved. Germline values: CDR1 ENHRY, CDR2 SYGVKD. This CDR3 is 12 amino acids long. The V and J ends lost 3 bases and 4 bases respectively, with 4 bases between them. The CDR3 bases are TGTGCCATCAGTGACGTGAATCAGCCCCAGCATTTT. Translation gives CAISDVNQPQHF.

The table lists this clone with a few counts. The chain combines TRBV5-1 with TRBJ1-2; the match to TRBD1 covers 7 bases. The V segment lost 0 bases and the J segment 2 bases; nucleotides outside the gene matches: 16. The germline gives CDR1 SGHRS, CDR2 YFSETQ. The CDR3 length is 19 residues. DNA of the CDR3: TGCGCCAGCAGCTTGGCCTCAGGGACACCGAGAGGGGGCAACTATGGCTACACCTTC. It specifies CASSLASGTPRGGNYGYTF. The full variable domain, with the rest looked up from reference TRBV5-1 and TRBJ1-2, is KAGVTQTPRYLIKTRGQQVTLSCSPISGHRSVSWYQQTPGQGLQFLFEYFSETQRNKGNFPGRFSGRQFSNSRSEMNVSTLELGDSALYLCASSLASGTPRGGNYGYTFGSGTRLTVV.

This chain connects TRBV5-4 to TRBJ1-1, with TRBD1 matching over 8 bases. This CDR3 comprises 17 residues. Germline V gives CDR1 SGHNT, CDR2 YYREEE (reference sequence). The trim removed 3 bases at V and 2 bases at J, leaving 12 bases unmatched. Here the CDR3 reads CASSSPSGDRLNTEAFF. CDR3 DNA: TGTGCCAGCAGCTCCCCCTCAGGGGACAGGCTAAACACTGAAGCTTTCTTT.

This clone appeared a few times. The chain carries TRBV6-2 or TRBV6-3 and TRBJ1-2; unclear D gene. There are 15 residues in the CDR3. Between the trimmed V and J ends, which lost 2 bases and 6 bases, there was a span of 16 bases. From germline, CDR1 is MNHEY and CDR2 SVGEGT. CDR3 loop: CASSYGGPQGNGYTF. CDR3 in DNA: TGTGCCAGCAGTTACGGAGGACCGCAAGGCAATGGCTACACCTTC.

This chain connects TRBV24-1 to TRBJ1-5; D remains unclear. CDR1 and CDR2 (germline): KGHDR, SFDVKD. The length of the CDR3 is 14 residues. Between the trimmed V and J ends, which lost 6 bases and 6 bases, there was a span of 14 bases. The CDR3 is CATSRSETSQPQHF. The CDR3 region has the DNA TGTGCCACCAGTCGGTCTGAAACGAGTCAGCCCCAGCATTTT.

The chain combines TRBV27 with TRBJ1-4; D remains unclear. The V gene lost 3 bases and the J gene lost 6 bases, with 14 bases spanning the gap. The V gene's germline CDR1 is MNHEY and CDR2 SMNVEV (reference sequence). The CDR3 length is 15 residues. The CDR3 loop is CASSLMGQRHEKLFF. In nucleotides, the CDR3 is TGTGCCAGCAGTTTGATGGGCCAACGGCATGAAAAACTGTTTTTT.

The chain links TRBV5-4 to TRBJ2-1, with 10 bases that match TRBD2. The CDR3 sequence is 15 residues long. CDR1 and CDR2 from the germline V gene are SGHNT and YYREEE (reference sequence). V gave up 5 bases and J gave up 7 bases; unmatched junction bases: 9. The CDR3 sequence: CASRRAGGPENEQFF. DNA of the CDR3: TGTGCCAGCAGACGAGCGGGGGGGCCGGAAAATGAGCAGTTCTTC.

Only one count was recorded for this clone. The gene calls are TRBV29-1 and TRBJ1-2; D gene unclear. Trimming stripped 4 bases from V and 5 bases from J, with 5 bases between. The CDR3 sequence is 10 residues long. CDR1 SQVTM and CDR2 ANQGSEA come from the germline V gene. DNA for the CDR3: TGCAGCGTTGGCGGGTATGGCTACACCTTC. It codes for CSVGGYGYTF.

This chain joins TRBV11-3 and TRBJ2-2; 11 nucleotides align to TRBD2. CDR3 size: 17 residues. J gave up 0 bases and V 3 bases, and 3 bases lay outside the gene matches. CDR1 and CDR2 (germline): SGHNT, YENEEA. Written as DNA, the CDR3 is TGTGCCAGCAGCTTCCTAGCGGGGGGCCCGAACACCGGGGAGCTGTTTTTT. This codes for CASSFLAGGPNTGELFF.

The gene calls are TRBV19 and TRBJ1-5; no firm D call. From germline, CDR1 is LNHDA and CDR2 SQIVND (reference sequence). The CDR3 loop spans 14 amino acids. Trimming took off 5 bases at V and 2 bases at J, with 10 bases between the two ends. Written as DNA, the CDR3 is TGTGCCAGTAGTGTTCATTTTGGCAATCAGCCCCAGCATTTT. This codes for CASSVHFGNQPQHF.